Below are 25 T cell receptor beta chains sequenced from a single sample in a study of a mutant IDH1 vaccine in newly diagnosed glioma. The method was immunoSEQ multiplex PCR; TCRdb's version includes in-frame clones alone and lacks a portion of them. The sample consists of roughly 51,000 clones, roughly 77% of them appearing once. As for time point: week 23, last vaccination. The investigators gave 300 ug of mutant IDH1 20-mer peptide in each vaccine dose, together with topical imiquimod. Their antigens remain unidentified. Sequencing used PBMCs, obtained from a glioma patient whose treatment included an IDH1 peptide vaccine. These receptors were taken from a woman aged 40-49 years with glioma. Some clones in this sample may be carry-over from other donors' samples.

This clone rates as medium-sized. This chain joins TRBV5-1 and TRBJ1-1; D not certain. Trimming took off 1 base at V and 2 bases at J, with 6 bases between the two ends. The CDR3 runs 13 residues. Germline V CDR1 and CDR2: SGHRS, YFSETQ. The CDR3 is CASSLRFNTEAFF. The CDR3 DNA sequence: TGCGCCAGCAGCTTGAGGTTCAACACTGAAGCTTTCTTT.

As DNA, the CDR3 is TGTGCCACCAGCTGGGGACAGGGAAACTCTGGAAACACCATATATTTT. This encodes CATSWGQGNSGNTIYF. The chain links TRBV15 to TRBJ1-3; 9 bases match TRBD1. The ends lost 5 bases at V and 0 bases at J; junction bases unmatched: 5. Germline V gives CDR1 LNHNV, CDR2 YYDKDF (reference sequence). This CDR3 is built from 16 residues. Based on the CDR3 plus reference TRBV15 and TRBJ1-3, the full variable domain is DAMVIQNPRYQVTQFGKPVTLSCSQTLNHNVMYWYQQKSSQAPKLLFHYYDKDFNNEADTPDNFQSRRPNTSFCFLDIRSPGLGDTAMYLCATSWGQGNSGNTIYFGEGSWLTVV.

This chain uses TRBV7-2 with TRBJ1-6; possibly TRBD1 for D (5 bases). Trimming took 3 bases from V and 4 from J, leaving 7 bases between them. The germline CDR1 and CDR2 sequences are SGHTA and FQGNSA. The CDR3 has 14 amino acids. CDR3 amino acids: CASSLGPYNSPLHF. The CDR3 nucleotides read TGTGCCAGCAGCTTGGGACCATATAATTCACCCCTCCACTTT.

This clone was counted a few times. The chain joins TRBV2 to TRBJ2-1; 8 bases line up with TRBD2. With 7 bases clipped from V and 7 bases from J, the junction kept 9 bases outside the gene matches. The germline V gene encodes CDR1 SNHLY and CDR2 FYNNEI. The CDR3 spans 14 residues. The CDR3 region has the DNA TGTGCCAGCATCGGGTCCCGGGGGGGTAATGAGCAGTTCTTC. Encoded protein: CASIGSRGGNEQFF.

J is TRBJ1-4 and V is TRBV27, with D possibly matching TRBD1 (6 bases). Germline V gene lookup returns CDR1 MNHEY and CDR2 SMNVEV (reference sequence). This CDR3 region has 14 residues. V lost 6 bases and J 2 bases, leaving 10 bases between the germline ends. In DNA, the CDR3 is TGTGCCAGCAGCTTACAGGGTACTAATGAAAAACTGTTTTTT. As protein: CASSLQGTNEKLFF.

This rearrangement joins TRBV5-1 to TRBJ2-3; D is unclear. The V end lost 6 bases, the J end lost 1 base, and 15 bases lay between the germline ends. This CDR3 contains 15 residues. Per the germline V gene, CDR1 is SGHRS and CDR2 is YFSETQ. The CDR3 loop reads CASKRLREGTDTQYF. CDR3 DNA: TGCGCCAGCAAGAGGCTTAGGGAAGGCACAGATACGCAGTATTTT.

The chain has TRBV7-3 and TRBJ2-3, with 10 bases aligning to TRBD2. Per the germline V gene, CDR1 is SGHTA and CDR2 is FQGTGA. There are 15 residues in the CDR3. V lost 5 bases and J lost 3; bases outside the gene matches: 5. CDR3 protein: CASSQGLAQTDTQYF. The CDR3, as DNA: TGTGCCAGCAGCCAGGGACTAGCGCAGACAGATACGCAGTATTTT. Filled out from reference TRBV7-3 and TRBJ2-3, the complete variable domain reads GAGVSQTPSNKVTEKGKYVELRCDPISGHTALYWYRQSLGQGPEFLIYFQGTGAADDSGLPNDRFFAVRPEGSVSTLKIQRTERGDSAVYLCASSQGLAQTDTQYFGPGTRLTVL.

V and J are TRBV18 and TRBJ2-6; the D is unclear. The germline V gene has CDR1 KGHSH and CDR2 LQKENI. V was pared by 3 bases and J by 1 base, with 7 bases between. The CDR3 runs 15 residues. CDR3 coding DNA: TGTGCCAGCTCACCTCGAACTTCTGGGGCCAACGTCCTGACTTTC. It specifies CASSPRTSGANVLTF.

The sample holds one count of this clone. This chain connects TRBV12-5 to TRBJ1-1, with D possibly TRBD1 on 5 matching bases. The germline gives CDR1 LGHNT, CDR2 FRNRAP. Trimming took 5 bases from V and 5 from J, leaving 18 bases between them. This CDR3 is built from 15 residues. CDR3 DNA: TGTGCTAGTGGTGCCCTGGCGGGGCTCGGGACTGAAGCTTTCTTT. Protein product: CASGALAGLGTEAFF.

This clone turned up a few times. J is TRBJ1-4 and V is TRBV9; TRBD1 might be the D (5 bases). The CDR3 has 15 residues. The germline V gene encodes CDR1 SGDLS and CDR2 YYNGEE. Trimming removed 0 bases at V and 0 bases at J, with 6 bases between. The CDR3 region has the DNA TGTGCCAGCAGCGTAGGGGGGGCAACTAATGAAAAACTGTTTTTT. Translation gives CASSVGGATNEKLFF.

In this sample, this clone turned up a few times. CDR3 bases: TGTGCCAATCTTAACAGGGCCGGGGAGCTGTTTTTT. This encodes CANLNRAGELFF. The V call is TRBV2, the J call TRBJ2-2; a possible D gene is TRBD1 (6 bases). The V end lost 10 bases, the J end lost 6 bases, and 12 bases lay between the germline ends. Germline loops: CDR1 SNHLY, CDR2 FYNNEI. This CDR3 is built from 12 residues. Combining the CDR3 with reference TRBV2 and TRBJ2-2 gives the whole variable domain EPEVTQTPSHQVTQMGQEVILRCVPISNHLYFYWYRQILGQKVEFLVSFYNNEISEKSEIFDDQFSVERPDGSNFTLKIRSTKLEDSAMYFCANLNRAGELFFGEGSRLTVL.

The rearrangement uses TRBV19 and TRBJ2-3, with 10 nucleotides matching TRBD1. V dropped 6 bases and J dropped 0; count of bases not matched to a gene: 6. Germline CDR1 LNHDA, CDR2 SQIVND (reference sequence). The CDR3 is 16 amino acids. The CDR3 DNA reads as TGTGCCAGTAGAAAACGGGGACAGGGGAGCACAGATACGCAGTATTTT. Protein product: CASRKRGQGSTDTQYF.

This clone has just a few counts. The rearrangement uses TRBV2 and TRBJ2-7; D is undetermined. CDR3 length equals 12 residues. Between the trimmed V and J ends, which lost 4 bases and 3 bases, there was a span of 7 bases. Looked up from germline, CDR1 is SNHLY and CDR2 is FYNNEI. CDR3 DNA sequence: TGTGCCAGCAGTGGGTCCGACTACGAGCAGTACTTC. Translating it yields CASSGSDYEQYF.

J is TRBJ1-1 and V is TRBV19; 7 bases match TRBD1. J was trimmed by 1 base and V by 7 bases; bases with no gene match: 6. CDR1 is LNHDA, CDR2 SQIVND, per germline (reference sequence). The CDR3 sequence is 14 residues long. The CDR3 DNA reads TGTGCCAGTACCCGCGGGACAGAGAACACTGAAGCTTTCTTT. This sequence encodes CASTRGTENTEAFF. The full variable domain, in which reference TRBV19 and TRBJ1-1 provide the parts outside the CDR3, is DGGITQSPKYLFRKEGQNVTLSCEQNLNHDAMYWYRQDPGQGLRLIYYSQIVNDFQKGDIAEGYSVSREKKESFPLTVTSAQKNPTAFYLCASTRGTENTEAFFGQGTRLTVV.

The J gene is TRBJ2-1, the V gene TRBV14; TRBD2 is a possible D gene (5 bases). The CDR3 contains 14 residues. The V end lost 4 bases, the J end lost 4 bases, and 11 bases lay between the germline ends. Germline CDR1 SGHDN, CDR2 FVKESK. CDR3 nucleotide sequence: TGTGCCAGCAGCCCCCGAGGGCGATACAATGAGCAGTTCTTC. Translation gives CASSPRGRYNEQFF.

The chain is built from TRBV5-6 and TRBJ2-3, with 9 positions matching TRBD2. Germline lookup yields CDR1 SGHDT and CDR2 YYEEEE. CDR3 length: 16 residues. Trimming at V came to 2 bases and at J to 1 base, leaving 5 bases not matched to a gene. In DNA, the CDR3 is TGTGCCAGCAGCTTCCGCGGGGGGGCTCGCACAGATACGCAGTATTTT. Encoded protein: CASSFRGGARTDTQYF.

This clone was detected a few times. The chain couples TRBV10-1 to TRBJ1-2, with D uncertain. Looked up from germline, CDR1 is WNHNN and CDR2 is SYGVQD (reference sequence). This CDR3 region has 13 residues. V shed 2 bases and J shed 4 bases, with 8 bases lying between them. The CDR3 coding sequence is TGCGCCAGCAGTGAGAACGTTGGCTATGGCTACACCTTC. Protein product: CASSENVGYGYTF.

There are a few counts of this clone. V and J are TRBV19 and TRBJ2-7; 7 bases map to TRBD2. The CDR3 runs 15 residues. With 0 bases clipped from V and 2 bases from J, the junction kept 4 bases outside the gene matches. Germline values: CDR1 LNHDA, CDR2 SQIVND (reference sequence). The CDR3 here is CASSIDPGGTYEQYF. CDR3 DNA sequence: TGTGCCAGTAGTATAGATCCGGGGGGAACCTACGAGCAGTACTTC.

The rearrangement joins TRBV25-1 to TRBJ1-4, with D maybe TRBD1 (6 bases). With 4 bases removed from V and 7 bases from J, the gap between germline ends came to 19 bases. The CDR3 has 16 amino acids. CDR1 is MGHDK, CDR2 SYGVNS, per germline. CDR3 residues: CASSGMGGGLREKLFF. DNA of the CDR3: TGTGCCAGCAGTGGTATGGGGGGCGGTTTGCGTGAAAAACTGTTTTTT.

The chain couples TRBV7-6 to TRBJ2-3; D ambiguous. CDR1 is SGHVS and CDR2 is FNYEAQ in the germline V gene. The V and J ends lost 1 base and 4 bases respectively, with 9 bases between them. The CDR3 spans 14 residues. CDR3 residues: CASSLGRAADTQYF. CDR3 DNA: TGTGCCAGCAGCTTAGGACGGGCAGCAGATACGCAGTATTTT.

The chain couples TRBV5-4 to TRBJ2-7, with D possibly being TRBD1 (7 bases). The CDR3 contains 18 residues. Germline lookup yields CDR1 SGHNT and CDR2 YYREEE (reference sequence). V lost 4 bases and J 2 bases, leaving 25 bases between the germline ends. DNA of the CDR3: TGTGCCAGCAGCAAGGGACCGCCTGCGGGCAGGGGGGCCTACGAGCAGTACTTC. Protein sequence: CASSKGPPAGRGAYEQYF.

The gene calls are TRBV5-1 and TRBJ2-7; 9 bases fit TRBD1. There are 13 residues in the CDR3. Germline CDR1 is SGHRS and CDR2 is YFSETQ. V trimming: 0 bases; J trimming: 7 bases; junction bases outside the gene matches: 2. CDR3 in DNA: TGCGCCAGCAGCTTGGAGACAGGGGGGGAGCAGTACTTC. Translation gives CASSLETGGEQYF.

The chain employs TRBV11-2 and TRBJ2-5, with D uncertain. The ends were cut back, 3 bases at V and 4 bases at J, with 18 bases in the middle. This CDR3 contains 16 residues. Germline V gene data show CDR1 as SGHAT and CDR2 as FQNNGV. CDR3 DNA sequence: TGTGCCAGCAGCTTCGCCGGCCTAACCTCGGCAGAGACCCAGTACTTC. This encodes CASSFAGLTSAETQYF. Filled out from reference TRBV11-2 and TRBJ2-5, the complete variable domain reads EAGVAQSPRYKIIEKRQSVAFWCNPISGHATLYWYQQILGQGPKLLIQFQNNGVVDDSQLPKDRFSAERLKGVDSTLKIQPAKLEDSAVYLCASSFAGLTSAETQYFGPGTRLLVL.

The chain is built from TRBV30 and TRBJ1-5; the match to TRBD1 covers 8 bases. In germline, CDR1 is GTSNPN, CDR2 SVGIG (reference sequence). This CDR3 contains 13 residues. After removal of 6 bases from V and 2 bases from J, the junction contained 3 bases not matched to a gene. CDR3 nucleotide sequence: TGTGCCTGCTACAGGGGGGGCAATCAGCCCCAGCATTTT. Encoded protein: CACYRGGNQPQHF.

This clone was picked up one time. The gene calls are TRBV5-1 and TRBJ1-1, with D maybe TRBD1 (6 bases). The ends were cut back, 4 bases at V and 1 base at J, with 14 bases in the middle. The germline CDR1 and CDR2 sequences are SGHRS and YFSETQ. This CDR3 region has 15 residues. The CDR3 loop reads CASSPEGGWNTEAFF. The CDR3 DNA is TGCGCCAGCAGCCCTGAGGGGGGGTGGAACACTGAAGCTTTCTTT.